This T cell receptor beta chain originates from a study of Tregs in tolerant kidney transplant recipients (dated by TCRdb to about 2019). With regard to the full study: The transplants used related donors with nonmyeloablative bone marrow transplantation, and mixed chimerism in the human trials was transient. TCRbeta sequencing was used in the study to identify donor-specific regulatory T cells before combined kidney and bone marrow transplantation, and the identified cells were then tracked after transplant.

The CDR3, cysteine through phenylalanine, is 13 amino acids long. Solely the CDR3 DNA is kept, with 39 bases framed from the first base. V lost 4 bases and J lost 7 bases; the stretch between them is 17 bases long. Based on the germline V gene (reference sequence), the CDR1 and CDR2 sequences are GTSNPN and SVGIG. About this clone: Its target antigen remains unknown. Within one base of it there is no much larger clone, and no base qualities were kept.

This sample's time point label indicates: blood sample drawn before combined kidney and bone marrow transplant. Unstimulated Tregs (CD4+CD25+CD127-), CD4+ non-Tregs (CD4+CD25-), CD4 and CD8 cells were FACS-sorted from thawed PBMCs. Prior to Treg sorting, thawed PBMCs were rested overnight at 37 degrees C with 200 IU/ml IL-2. The patients were a few recipients of combined kidney and bone marrow transplants from the ITN036ST trial, and samples were available only from these trial subjects. Healthy control blood was processed by Ficoll density gradient to PBMCs and cryopreserved; patient PBMCs were collected before and after transplant. For TCRbeta CDR3 sequencing, genomic DNA was extracted from sorted cells using the QIAGEN DNeasy Blood and Tissue Kit. High-throughput TCRbeta CDR3 sequencing, including PCR amplification with bias correction and internal controls, was performed commercially through immunoSEQ. Turning to the authors' computational methods: Unique productive TCRbeta sequences were defined by CDR3 nucleotide sequence where primers matched, and otherwise by CDR3 amino acid sequence together with Vbeta and Jbeta genes. Sorting error was corrected by removing sequences shared between sorted populations at a frequency ratio of 2:1 or less, and the remaining shared sequences were assigned to the higher population. Sequences were defined as donor-reactive when expanded at least 5-fold in CFSE-low cells versus unstimulated cells and present at a frequency of at least 0.01% in CFSE-low cells. Jensen-Shannon divergence calculated on the top 100 TCRbeta sequences ranked by frequency was used to measure repertoire divergence. For samples with multiple sequencing runs, sorting error was corrected in each run separately before the runs were combined. TCRdb provides this immuneACCESS table in a form limited to in-frame rearrangements. Some clones are lacking; in checked studies, under half of them reflect an unresolved V gene, and why the rest are absent is not known. Clone size and the V and J calls come from that table; the DNA yielded D and trimming. For this sample there are tens of thousands of clones; approximately 90% appear just once. The top ten clones comprise around 0.32% of the sample.

What the study reported, not specific to this receptor: The study was constrained by small patient numbers, and validation of the findings is required in larger populations and under other immunosuppression protocols. In tolerant patients, donor-specific Tregs expanded more than Tregs overall, which suggests antigen-driven rather than nonspecific expansion. Expanding Tregs with activated donor B cells appeared to identify the most biologically relevant and donor-specific TCRbeta repertoire. Biological reproducibility was not directly assessed, although technical replication error appeared to be minimal. For some patients the PCR primers changed over time, which made it impossible to compare the samples from those patients at the nucleotide level.

This TCR was recovered from a human donor who received a combined kidney and bone marrow transplant. The source material was Tregs from blood, sampled before the transplant. Recombination joined TRBV30 with TRBJ2-7; D gene: possibly TRBD1, on 7 matching bases. This receptor carries the CDR3 CAWNGGQMWEQYF. The nucleotides read TGTGCCTGGAACGGGGGACAGATGTGGGAGCAGTACTTC.